The 21 T cell receptor beta chains below come from one sample, sequenced in a study of blood T cell repertoires in COVID-19. The method was immunoSEQ multiplex PCR; TCRdb's version includes in-frame clones alone and lacks a portion of them. The sample lists 120,000 to 150,000 clones, about 80% occurring once. Sequenced input: peripheral blood. All receptors derive from a human donor in a cohort sampled during active COVID-19.

A few counts support this clone. The rearrangement links TRBV7-9 to TRBJ1-2, with 7 bases lining up with TRBD1. The CDR3 spans 14 residues. Germline values: CDR1 SEHNR, CDR2 FQNEAQ (reference sequence). The V segment lost 7 bases and the J segment 3 bases; nucleotides outside the gene matches: 8. CDR3 region: CASTIQTGDYGYTF. CDR3 coding DNA: TGTGCCAGCACCATACAAACAGGGGACTATGGCTACACCTTC.

The chain recombines TRBV3-1 (or the pseudogene TRBV3-2) with TRBJ2-1; weak D call: TRBD2 (6 bases). The CDR3 extends over 15 amino acids. The V end lost 3 bases, the J end lost 5 bases, and 14 bases lay between the germline ends. From germline, CDR1 is LGHDT and CDR2 YNNKEL (reference sequence). The CDR3 reads CASSQVGREDNEQFF. The CDR3 DNA sequence: TGTGCCAGCAGCCAGGTCGGGCGGGAAGACAATGAGCAGTTCTTC.

There are a few counts of this clone. The DNA of the CDR3 is TGTGCCAGCAGCGGAATTGCAGGTTCATCCAGTGGCTACACCTTC. It encodes CASSGIAGSSSGYTF. The chain has TRBV7-2 and TRBJ1-2; D gene uncertain. The length of the CDR3 is 15 residues. V lost 5 bases to trimming and J lost 7 bases, with 20 bases between them. Germline V gene data show CDR1 as SGHTA and CDR2 as FQGNSA.

Only one count was recorded for this clone. This sequence joins TRBV4-2 and TRBJ1-3; D ambiguous. CDR3 length: 16 residues. V lost 4 bases and J 4 bases, leaving 17 bases between the germline ends. Germline values: CDR1 LGHNA, CDR2 YNFKEQ. DNA of the CDR3: TGTGCCAGCAGCCCACCCCCAGGAAGTGCCGGAAACACCATATATTTT. Translation gives CASSPPPGSAGNTIYF.

The rearrangement uses TRBV7-2 and TRBJ2-5, with 10 bases identical to TRBD2. This CDR3 has 13 residues. Germline CDR1 reads SGHTA; CDR2 reads FQGNSA. J was trimmed by 5 bases and V by 4 bases; bases with no gene match: 1. The CDR3 reads CASSSTSGETQYF. For the CDR3, the DNA is TGTGCCAGCAGCTCGACTAGCGGGGAGACCCAGTACTTC.

The V call is TRBV12-5, the J call TRBJ2-7; 11 bases line up with TRBD2. V was clipped by 4 bases and J by 6 bases; unmatched bases: 8. The CDR3 contains 15 residues. Germline V gene sequence: CDR1 LGHNT, CDR2 FRNRAP. The CDR3 reads CASGSGSGGGGEQYF. CDR3 nucleotide sequence: TGTGCTAGTGGTTCCGGTAGCGGGGGGGGCGGCGAGCAGTACTTC.

This clone was seen more than once but under ten times. The rearrangement links TRBV2 to TRBJ1-2; TRBD1 agrees at 7 bases. The length of the CDR3 is 15 residues. Germline CDR1 is SNHLY and CDR2 is FYNNEI. V lost 2 bases, J lost 4 bases, and 7 bases stayed unmatched. Written as DNA, the CDR3 is TGTGCCAGCAGTGAAAAGGGGGCAGCCCCCTATGGCTACACCTTC. It specifies CASSEKGAAPYGYTF.

The genes are TRBV7-9 and TRBJ1-1, with D maybe TRBD1 (5 bases). Germline V gene sequence: CDR1 SEHNR, CDR2 FQNEAQ (reference sequence). V lost 5 bases to trimming and J lost 1 base, with 8 bases between them. CDR3 size: 13 residues. The CDR3 region is CASSLTGNTEAFF. CDR3 nucleotide sequence: TGTGCCAGCAGCCTTACAGGGAACACTGAAGCTTTCTTT.

This clone was observed once. The chain has TRBV6-5 and TRBJ2-7; TRBD2 matches 7 bases. The V and J ends lost 2 bases and 0 bases, in that order; junction bases with no gene match: 4. CDR3 size: 15 residues. Germline CDR1 reads MNHEY; CDR2 reads SVGAGI. The CDR3 region has the DNA TGTGCCAGCAGTTACGGCGGGAGATCCTCCTACGAGCAGTACTTC. It codes for CASSYGGRSSYEQYF.

This clone was seen only a few times. The CDR3 spells CASNPGLTEAFF. The CDR3 DNA sequence: TGTGCCAGCAATCCGGGACTTACTGAAGCTTTCTTT. The rearrangement joins TRBV28 to TRBJ1-1, with TRBD1 as a possible D gene (5 bases). Trimming stripped 7 bases from V and 5 bases from J, with 11 bases between. CDR3 length equals 12 residues. Looked up from germline, CDR1 is MDHEN and CDR2 is SYDVKM. Drawing the rest from reference TRBV28 and TRBJ1-1, the complete variable domain is DVKVTQSSRYLVKRTGEKVFLECVQDMDHENMFWYRQDPGLGLRLIYFSYDVKMKEKGDIPEGYSVSREKKERFSLILESASTNQTSMYLCASNPGLTEAFFGQGTRLTVV.

The genes are TRBV28 and TRBJ2-1; possible D gene TRBD2, 5 bases. The V end was cut by 8 bases, the J end by 7 bases, with 18 bases between. Germline loops: CDR1 MDHEN, CDR2 SYDVKM. The CDR3 runs to 14 residues. The CDR3 region is CASLPGWLGNEQFF. CDR3 DNA: TGTGCCAGCTTACCGGGATGGTTGGGGAATGAGCAGTTCTTC.

V usage is TRBV4-1 and J usage is TRBJ1-4, with 7 bases lining up with TRBD1. Per the germline V gene, CDR1 is MGHRA and CDR2 is YSYEKL. Unmatched junction bases numbered 9, after V lost 1 base and J lost 10 bases. CDR3 size: 15 residues. CDR3 loop: CASSQVLGGGGKLFF. The DNA of the CDR3 is TGCGCCAGCAGCCAAGTTCTAGGGGGCGGAGGAAAACTGTTTTTT.

The V gene is TRBV9, the J gene TRBJ1-1, with 9 bases that match TRBD1. Germline CDR1 is SGDLS and CDR2 is YYNGEE. This CDR3 spans 13 amino acids. J was trimmed by 8 bases and V by 4 bases; bases with no gene match: 6. CDR3: CASSFVGQGEAFF. The DNA of the CDR3 is TGTGCCAGCAGCTTTGTAGGACAGGGGGAAGCTTTCTTT.

This chain uses TRBV19 with TRBJ2-2; TRBD2 agrees at 8 bases. The CDR3 consists of 15 residues. Per germline, CDR1 LNHDA and CDR2 SQIVND (reference sequence). Trimming took 7 bases from V and 7 from J; bases not matched to a gene: 11. As DNA, the CDR3 is TGTGCCAGTACCCTCGTAGGGGCGGGAGGCGGGGAGCTGTTTTTT. Amino acids: CASTLVGAGGGELFF.

The chain uses TRBV18 and TRBJ2-7, with 7 bases that match TRBD1. The CDR3 has 11 residues. V trimming: 8 bases; J trimming: 5 bases; junction bases outside the gene matches: 3. Germline-derived CDR1 and CDR2 are KGHSH and LQKENI. CDR3: CASTTGDEQYF. DNA of the CDR3: TGTGCCAGCACCACAGGGGACGAGCAGTACTTC.

This chain joins TRBV6-1 and TRBJ2-7; 9 nucleotides agree with TRBD1. J gave up 4 bases and V 3 bases, and 13 bases lay outside the gene matches. This CDR3 has 17 amino acids. CDR1 MNHNS and CDR2 SASEGT come from the germline V gene. The CDR3 sequence: CASSDPHGTGNSYEQYF. Written as DNA, the CDR3 is TGTGCCAGCAGTGACCCGCACGGGACAGGGAATAGTTACGAGCAGTACTTC.

The V call is TRBV1, the J call TRBJ2-7; the listed D gene, TRBD2, was not tested against the DNA. TRBV1 is reported as a pseudogene. The CDR3 has 13 amino acids. The CDR3 coding sequence is TGCACCAGCAGCCGCGGGAGGGCGTACGAGCAGTACTTC. This codes for CTSSRGRAYEQYF.

This sequence joins TRBV13 and TRBJ1-6; D is ambiguous. V was clipped by 5 bases and J by 12 bases, with 2 bases between them. CDR3 length equals 9 residues. CDR1 PRHDT and CDR2 FYEKMQ come from the germline V gene (reference sequence). The CDR3 loop is CASSLPLHF. The CDR3 DNA is TGTGCCAGCAGCCTACCCCTCCACTTT.

The chain employs TRBV2 and TRBJ2-5; TRBD2 matches 12 bases. CDR1 and CDR2 (germline): SNHLY, FYNNEI. V was pared by 6 bases and J by 7 bases, with 9 bases of the junction left unmatched. This CDR3 is built from 15 residues. Written as DNA, the CDR3 is TGTGCCAGCAGGCCTCTAGCGGGAGGGTTAGGGACCCAGTACTTC. Residues: CASRPLAGGLGTQYF.

The chain is built from TRBV5-6 and TRBJ2-7, with D perhaps TRBD2 (6 bases). CDR1 and CDR2 from the germline V gene are SGHDT and YYEEEE. There are 16 residues in the CDR3. The germline V and J ends were trimmed by 1 base and 3 bases, with 17 bases remaining between them. CDR3 region: CASSLLGTEINYEQYF. For the CDR3, the DNA is TGTGCCAGCAGCTTGTTGGGGACTGAAATCAACTACGAGCAGTACTTC.

The chain is built from TRBV7-8 and TRBJ2-5; 13 bases are shared with TRBD2. The CDR3 has 16 amino acids. Trimming at V came to 4 bases and at J to 5 bases, leaving 7 bases not matched to a gene. Germline V gives CDR1 SGHVS, CDR2 FQNEAQ. The CDR3 sequence is CASSSWTSGSGETQYF. The CDR3 region has the DNA TGTGCCAGCAGCTCTTGGACTAGCGGGAGCGGCGAGACCCAGTACTTC.